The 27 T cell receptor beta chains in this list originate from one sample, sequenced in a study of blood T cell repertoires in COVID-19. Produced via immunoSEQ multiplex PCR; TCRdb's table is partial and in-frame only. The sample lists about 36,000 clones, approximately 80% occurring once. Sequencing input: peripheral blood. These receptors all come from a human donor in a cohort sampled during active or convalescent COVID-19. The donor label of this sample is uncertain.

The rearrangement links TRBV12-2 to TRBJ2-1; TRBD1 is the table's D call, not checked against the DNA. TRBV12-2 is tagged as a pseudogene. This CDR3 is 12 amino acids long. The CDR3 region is CASRLALGEQFF. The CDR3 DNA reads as TGTGCAAGTCGCTTAGCTTTGGGCGAGCAGTTCTTC.

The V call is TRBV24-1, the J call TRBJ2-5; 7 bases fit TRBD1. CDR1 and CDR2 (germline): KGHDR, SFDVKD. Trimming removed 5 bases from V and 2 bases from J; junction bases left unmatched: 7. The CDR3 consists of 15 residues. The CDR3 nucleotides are TGTGCCACCAGTGCGGGTGGCAGGGGGCAAGAGACCCAGTACTTC. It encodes CATSAGGRGQETQYF.

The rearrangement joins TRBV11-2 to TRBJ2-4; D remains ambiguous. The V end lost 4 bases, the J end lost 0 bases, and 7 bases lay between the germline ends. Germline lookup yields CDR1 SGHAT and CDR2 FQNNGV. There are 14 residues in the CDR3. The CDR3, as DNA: TGTGCCAGCAGCTCCCGACTAGCCAAAAACATTCAGTACTTC. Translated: CASSSRLAKNIQYF.

The CDR3 region is CATSDPRTSNEQYF. CDR3 bases: TGTGCCACCAGTGACCCAAGGACTAGCAACGAGCAGTACTTC. V usage is TRBV24-1 and J usage is TRBJ2-7; 8 nucleotides match TRBD2. J lost 5 bases, V lost 4 bases, and 6 bases had no gene match. This CDR3 contains 14 residues. From germline, CDR1 is KGHDR and CDR2 SFDVKD.

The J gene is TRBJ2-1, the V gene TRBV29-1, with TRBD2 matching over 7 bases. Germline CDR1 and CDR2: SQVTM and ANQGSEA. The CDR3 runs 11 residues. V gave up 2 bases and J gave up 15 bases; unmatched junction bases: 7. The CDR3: CSVERAGSGFF. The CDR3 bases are TGCAGCGTTGAACGAGCGGGATCGGGGTTCTTC.

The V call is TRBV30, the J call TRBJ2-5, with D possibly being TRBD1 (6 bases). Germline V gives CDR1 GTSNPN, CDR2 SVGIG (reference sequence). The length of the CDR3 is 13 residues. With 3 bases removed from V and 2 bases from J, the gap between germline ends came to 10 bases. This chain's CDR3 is CAWSLGQQETQYF. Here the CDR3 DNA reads TGTGCCTGGAGCCTAGGACAGCAAGAGACCCAGTACTTC.

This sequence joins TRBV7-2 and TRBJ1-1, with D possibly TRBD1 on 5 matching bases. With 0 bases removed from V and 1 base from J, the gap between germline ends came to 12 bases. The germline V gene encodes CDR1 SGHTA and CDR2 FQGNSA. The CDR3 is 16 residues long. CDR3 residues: CASSLAGPGANTEAFF. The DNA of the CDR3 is TGTGCCAGCAGCTTAGCGGGGCCCGGCGCGAACACTGAAGCTTTCTTT.

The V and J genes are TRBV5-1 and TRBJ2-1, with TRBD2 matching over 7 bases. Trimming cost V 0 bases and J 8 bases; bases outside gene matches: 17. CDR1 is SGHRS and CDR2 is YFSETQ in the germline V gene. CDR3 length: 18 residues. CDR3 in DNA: TGCGCCAGCAGCTTGGTAAGAGGCGGCGGGAGTCGGGGCGATGAGCAGTTCTTC. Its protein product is CASSLVRGGGSRGDEQFF.

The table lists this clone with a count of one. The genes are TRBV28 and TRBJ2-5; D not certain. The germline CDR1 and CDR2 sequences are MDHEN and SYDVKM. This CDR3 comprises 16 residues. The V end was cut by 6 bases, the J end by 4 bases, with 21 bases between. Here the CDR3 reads CASSLTSRPPGETQYF. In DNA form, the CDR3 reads TGTGCCAGCAGCCTAACCTCGCGGCCCCCCGGAGAGACCCAGTACTTC.

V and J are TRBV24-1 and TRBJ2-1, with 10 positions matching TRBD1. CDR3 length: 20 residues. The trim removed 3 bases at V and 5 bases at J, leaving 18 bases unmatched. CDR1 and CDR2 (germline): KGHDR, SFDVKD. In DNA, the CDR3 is TGTGCCACCAGTGATGCCCGACAGGGGGCGAGGTCCGGCAGGGACAATGAGCAGTTCTTC. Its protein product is CATSDARQGARSGRDNEQFF.

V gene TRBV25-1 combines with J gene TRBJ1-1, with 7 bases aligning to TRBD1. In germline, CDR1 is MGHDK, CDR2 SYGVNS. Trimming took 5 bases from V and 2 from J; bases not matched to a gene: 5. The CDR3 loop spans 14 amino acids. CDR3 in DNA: TGTGCCAGCAGTAACTACAGGGGCAACACTGAAGCTTTCTTT. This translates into CASSNYRGNTEAFF.

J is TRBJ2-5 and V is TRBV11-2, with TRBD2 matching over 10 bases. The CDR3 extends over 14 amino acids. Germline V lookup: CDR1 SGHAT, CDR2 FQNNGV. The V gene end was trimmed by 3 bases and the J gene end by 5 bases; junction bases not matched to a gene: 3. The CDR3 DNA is TGTGCCAGCAGCTTTAGAGCGGGAGGGGAGACCCAGTACTTC. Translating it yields CASSFRAGGETQYF.

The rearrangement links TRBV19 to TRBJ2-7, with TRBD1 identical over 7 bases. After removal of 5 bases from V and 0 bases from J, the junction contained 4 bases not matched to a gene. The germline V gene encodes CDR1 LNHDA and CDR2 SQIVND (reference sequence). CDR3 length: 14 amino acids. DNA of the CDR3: TGTGCCAGTAGTCCGTGGGACAGCTCCTACGAGCAGTACTTC. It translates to CASSPWDSSYEQYF. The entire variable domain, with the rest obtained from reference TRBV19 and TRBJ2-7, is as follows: DGGITQSPKYLFRKEGQNVTLSCEQNLNHDAMYWYRQDPGQGLRLIYYSQIVNDFQKGDIAEGYSVSREKKESFPLTVTSAQKNPTAFYLCASSPWDSSYEQYFGPGTRLTVT.

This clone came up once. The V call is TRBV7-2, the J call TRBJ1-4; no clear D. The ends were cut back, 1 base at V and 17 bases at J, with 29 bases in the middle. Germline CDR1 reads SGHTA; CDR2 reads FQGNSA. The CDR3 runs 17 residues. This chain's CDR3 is CASSLVWASALQIEGFF. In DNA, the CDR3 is TGTGCCAGCAGCTTAGTATGGGCGTCCGCACTCCAAATAGAAGGTTTTTTT.

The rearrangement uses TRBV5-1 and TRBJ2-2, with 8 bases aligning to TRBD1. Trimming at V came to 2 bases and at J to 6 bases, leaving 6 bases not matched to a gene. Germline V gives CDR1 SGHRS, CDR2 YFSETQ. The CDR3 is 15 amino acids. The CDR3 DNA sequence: TGCGCCAGCAGCTTAGCAGGGGGCATAGCCGGGGAGCTGTTTTTT. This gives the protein CASSLAGGIAGELFF.

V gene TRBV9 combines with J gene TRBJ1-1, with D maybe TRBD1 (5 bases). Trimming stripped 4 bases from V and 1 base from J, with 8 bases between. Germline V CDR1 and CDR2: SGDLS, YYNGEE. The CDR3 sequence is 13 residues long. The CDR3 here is CASSRGGNTEAFF. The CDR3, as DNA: TGTGCCAGCAGCCGCGGGGGGAACACTGAAGCTTTCTTT.

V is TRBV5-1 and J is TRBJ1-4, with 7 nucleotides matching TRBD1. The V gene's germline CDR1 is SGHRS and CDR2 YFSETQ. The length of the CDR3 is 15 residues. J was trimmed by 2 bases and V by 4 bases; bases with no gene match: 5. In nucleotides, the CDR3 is TGCGCCAGCAGCCACAGGGGTCCCACTAATGAAAAACTGTTTTTT. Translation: CASSHRGPTNEKLFF.

The DNA of the CDR3 is TGTGCCAGCAGCCAAGATAGCCGGGGTCAGCCCCAGCATTTT. Translated, it gives CASSQDSRGQPQHF. The J gene is TRBJ1-5, the V gene TRBV3-1 (or the pseudogene TRBV3-2); no definite D call. The length of the CDR3 is 14 residues. The V end lost 0 bases, the J end lost 6 bases, and 9 bases lay between the germline ends. Germline-derived CDR1 and CDR2 are LGHDT and YNNKEL (reference sequence).

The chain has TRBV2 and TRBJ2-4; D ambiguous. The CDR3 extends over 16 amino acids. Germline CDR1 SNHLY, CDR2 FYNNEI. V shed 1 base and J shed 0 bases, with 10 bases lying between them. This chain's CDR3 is CASSEDSRLAKNIQYF. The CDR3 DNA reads TGTGCCAGCAGTGAAGACAGCCGGCTAGCCAAAAACATTCAGTACTTC.

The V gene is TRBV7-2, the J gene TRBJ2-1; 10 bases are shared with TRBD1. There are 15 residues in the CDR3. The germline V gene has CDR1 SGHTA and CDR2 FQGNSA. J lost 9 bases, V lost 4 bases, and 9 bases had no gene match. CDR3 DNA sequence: TGTGCCAGCAGCTCCACTGACAGGGGGCGCGGTGAGCAGTTCTTC. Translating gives CASSSTDRGRGEQFF.

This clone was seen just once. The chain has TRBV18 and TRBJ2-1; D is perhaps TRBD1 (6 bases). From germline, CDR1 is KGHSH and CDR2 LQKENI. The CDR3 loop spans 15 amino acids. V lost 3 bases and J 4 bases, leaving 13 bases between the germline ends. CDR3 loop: CASSPSQGMYNEQFF. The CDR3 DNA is TGTGCCAGCTCACCCTCGCAGGGGATGTACAATGAGCAGTTCTTC.

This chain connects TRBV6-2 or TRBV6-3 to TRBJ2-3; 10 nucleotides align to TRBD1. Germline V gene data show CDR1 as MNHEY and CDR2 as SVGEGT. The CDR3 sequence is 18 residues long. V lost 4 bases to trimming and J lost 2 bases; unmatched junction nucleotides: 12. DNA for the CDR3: TGTGCCAGCAGTTCCTTCCTTCCGGGACAGGGGACCACAGATACGCAGTATTTT. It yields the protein CASSSFLPGQGTTDTQYF.

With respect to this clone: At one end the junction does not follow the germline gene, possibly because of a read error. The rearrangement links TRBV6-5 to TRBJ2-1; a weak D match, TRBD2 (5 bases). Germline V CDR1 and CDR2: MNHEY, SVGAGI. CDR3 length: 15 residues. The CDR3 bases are TGTGCCAGCAGATACTTACTAGGTTCCTACAATGAGCAGTTCTTC. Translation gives CASRYLLGSYNEQFF.

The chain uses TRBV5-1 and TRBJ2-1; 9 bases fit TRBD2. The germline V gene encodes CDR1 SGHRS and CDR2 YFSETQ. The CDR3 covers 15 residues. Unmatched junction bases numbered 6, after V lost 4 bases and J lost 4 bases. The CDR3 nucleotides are TGCGCCAGCAGCGTGACTAGCGGTCAGTACAATGAGCAGTTCTTC. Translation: CASSVTSGQYNEQFF.

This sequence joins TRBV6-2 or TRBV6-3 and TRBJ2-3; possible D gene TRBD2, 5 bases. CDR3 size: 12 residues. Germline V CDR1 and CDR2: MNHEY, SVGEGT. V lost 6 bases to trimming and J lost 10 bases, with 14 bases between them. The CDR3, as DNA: TGTGCCAGCAGCCCTATCGGGAAAGCGCAGTATTTT. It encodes CASSPIGKAQYF.

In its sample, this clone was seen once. In DNA form, the CDR3 reads TGTGCCAGCAAGACTACCCAAAGCACAGATACGCAGTATTTT. This translates into CASKTTQSTDTQYF. This chain joins TRBV27 and TRBJ2-3; maybe TRBD2 (5 bases). The V gene's germline CDR1 is MNHEY and CDR2 SMNVEV (reference sequence). Trimming left V 7 bases short and J 0 bases short, with 11 bases between. The CDR3 has 14 amino acids.

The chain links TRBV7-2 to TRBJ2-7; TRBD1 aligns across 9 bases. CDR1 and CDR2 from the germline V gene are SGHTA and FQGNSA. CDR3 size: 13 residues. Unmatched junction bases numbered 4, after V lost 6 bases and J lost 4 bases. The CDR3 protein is CASSRTGAYEQYF. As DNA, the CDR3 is TGTGCCAGCAGTCGGACAGGGGCGTACGAGCAGTACTTC.